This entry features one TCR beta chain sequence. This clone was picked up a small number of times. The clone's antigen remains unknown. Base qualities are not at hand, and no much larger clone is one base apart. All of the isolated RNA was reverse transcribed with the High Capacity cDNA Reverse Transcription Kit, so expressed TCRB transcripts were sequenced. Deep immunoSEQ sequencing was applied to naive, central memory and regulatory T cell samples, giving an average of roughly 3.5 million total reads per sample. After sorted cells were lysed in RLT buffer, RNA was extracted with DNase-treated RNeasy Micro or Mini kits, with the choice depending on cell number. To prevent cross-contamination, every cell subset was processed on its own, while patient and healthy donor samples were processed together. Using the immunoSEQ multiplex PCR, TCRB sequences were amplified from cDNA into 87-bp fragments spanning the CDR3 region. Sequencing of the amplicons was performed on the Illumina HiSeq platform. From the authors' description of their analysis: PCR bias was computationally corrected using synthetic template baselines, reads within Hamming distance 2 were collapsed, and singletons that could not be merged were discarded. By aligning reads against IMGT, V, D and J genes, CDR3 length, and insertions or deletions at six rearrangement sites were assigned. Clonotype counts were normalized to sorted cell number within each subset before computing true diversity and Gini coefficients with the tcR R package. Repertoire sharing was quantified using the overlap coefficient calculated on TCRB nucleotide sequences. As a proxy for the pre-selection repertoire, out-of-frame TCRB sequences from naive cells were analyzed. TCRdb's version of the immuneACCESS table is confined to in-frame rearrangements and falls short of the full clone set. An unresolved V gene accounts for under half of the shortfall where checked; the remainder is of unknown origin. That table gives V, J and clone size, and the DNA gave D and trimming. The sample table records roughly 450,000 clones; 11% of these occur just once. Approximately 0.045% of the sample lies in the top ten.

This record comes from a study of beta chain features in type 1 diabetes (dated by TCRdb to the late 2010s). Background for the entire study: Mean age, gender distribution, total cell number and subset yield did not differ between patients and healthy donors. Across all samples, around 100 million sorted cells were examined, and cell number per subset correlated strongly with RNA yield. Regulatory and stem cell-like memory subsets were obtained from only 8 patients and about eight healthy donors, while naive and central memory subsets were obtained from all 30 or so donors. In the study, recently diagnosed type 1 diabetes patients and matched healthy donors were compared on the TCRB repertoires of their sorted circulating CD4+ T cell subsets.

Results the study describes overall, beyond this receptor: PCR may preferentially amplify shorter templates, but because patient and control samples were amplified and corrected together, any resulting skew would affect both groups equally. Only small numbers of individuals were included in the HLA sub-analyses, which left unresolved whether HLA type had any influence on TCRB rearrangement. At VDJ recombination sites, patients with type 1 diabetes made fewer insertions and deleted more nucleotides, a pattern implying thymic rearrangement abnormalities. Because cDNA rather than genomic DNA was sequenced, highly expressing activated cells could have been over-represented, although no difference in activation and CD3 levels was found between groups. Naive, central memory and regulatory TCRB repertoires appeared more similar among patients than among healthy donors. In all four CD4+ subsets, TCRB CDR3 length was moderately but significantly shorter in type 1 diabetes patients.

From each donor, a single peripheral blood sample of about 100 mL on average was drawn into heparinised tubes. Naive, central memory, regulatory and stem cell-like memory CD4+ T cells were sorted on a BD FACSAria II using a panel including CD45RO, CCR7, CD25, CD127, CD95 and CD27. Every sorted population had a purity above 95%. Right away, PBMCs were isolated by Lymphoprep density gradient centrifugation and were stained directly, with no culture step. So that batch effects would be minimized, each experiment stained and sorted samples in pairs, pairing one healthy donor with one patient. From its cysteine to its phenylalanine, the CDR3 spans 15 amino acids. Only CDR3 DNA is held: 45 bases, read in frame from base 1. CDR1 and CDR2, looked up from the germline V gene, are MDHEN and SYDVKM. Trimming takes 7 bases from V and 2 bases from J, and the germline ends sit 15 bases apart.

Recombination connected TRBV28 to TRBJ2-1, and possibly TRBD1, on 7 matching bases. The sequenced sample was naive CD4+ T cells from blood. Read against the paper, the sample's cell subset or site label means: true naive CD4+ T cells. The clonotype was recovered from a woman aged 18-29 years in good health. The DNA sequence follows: TGTGCCAGCAAGGGGAGGAGGGGGCCCTACAATGAGCAGTTCTTC. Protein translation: CASKGRRGPYNEQFF. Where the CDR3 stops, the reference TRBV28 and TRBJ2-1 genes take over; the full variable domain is DVKVTQSSRYLVKRTGEKVFLECVQDMDHENMFWYRQDPGLGLRLIYFSYDVKMKEKGDIPEGYSVSREKKERFSLILESASTNQTSMYLCASKGRRGPYNEQFFGPGTRLTVL.